Following are 25 T cell receptor beta chains from one sample sequenced in a study of blood T cells in healthy people across ages. Through a sample-barcoded 5' primer and a J-beta primer mix, a second PCR was run for about 6 to 11 cycles. TCRdb independently ran MiXCR on the 5' RACE reads; one entry per CDR3 protein. The sample contains fewer than 800,000 distinct CDR3 sequences, under 25% of which appear only once. The sample consisted of blood. Receptor source: a man aged 70-80 years in good health.

This clonotype was observed a handful of times. A read error may account for a junction end that differs from germline. The gene calls are TRBV29-1 and TRBJ2-5; D may match TRBD1 or TRBD2 (5 bases each). The CDR3 runs 14 residues. Germline values: CDR1 SQVTM, CDR2 ANQGSEA. The CDR3 here is CSVEEGAGTHPPGF. DNA of the CDR3: TGCAGCGTTGAAGAAGGGGCGGGCACTCATCCACCTGGTTTC.

This clonotype was counted many times. V is TRBV29-1 and J is TRBJ2-4, with 8 bases identical to TRBD2. Losses at the gene ends were 5 bases for V and 2 bases for J; bases not matched to a gene: 8. This CDR3 is 15 amino acids long. Germline V gives CDR1 SQVTM, CDR2 ANQGSEA. The CDR3 region has the DNA TGCAGCGTTACCCTCGGGGGGGAGACCAAAAACATTCAGTACTTC. This sequence encodes CSVTLGGETKNIQYF.

V is TRBV10-3 and J is TRBJ2-5, with 8 positions matching TRBD1. V trimming: 7 bases; J trimming: 11 bases; junction bases outside the gene matches: 9. The germline gives CDR1 ENHRY, CDR2 SYGVKD. The CDR3 has 12 residues. CDR3 region: CAIKQGAGEQYF. The CDR3 bases are TGTGCCATCAAGCAGGGGGCAGGGGAGCAGTACTTC.

The chain combines TRBV5-1 with TRBJ2-7, with D tentatively TRBD1 or TRBD2 (5 bases each). Trimming stripped 4 bases from V and 2 bases from J, with 16 bases between. The germline V gene has CDR1 SGHRS and CDR2 YFSETQ. The length of the CDR3 is 15 residues. The CDR3 DNA follows: TGCGCCAGCAGCCCGGAAGGGGACGGTACCTACGAGCAGTACTTC. Translating gives CASSPEGDGTYEQYF.

The chain joins TRBV24-1 to TRBJ2-1; 13 nucleotides agree with TRBD2. This CDR3 is 19 amino acids long. The germline CDR1 and CDR2 sequences are KGHDR and SFDVKD. With V trimmed by 4 bases and J by 7 bases, 15 bases remained unmatched. The DNA of the CDR3 is TGTGCCACCAGTGACCCAGACATCCTGACTAGCGGGAGGATAAATGAGCAGTTCTTC. As protein: CATSDPDILTSGRINEQFF.

This clonotype was counted a few times. This sequence joins TRBV5-1 and TRBJ2-5; weak D call: TRBD2 (5 bases). Between the trimmed V and J ends, which lost 3 bases and 4 bases, there was a span of 13 bases. The CDR3 is 14 amino acids. Per germline, CDR1 SGHRS and CDR2 YFSETQ. In nucleotides, the CDR3 is TGCGCCAGCAGCTGGAGGACTGATGGAGAGACCCAGTACTTC. Amino acids: CASSWRTDGETQYF.

The chain is built from TRBV7-2 and TRBJ1-5, with no clear D. The germline V gene has CDR1 SGHTA and CDR2 FQGNSA. V was cut by 5 bases and J by 7 bases, with 12 bases left in between. This CDR3 has 13 residues. CDR3: CASSPWTDQPQHF. CDR3 nucleotides: TGTGCCAGCAGCCCCTGGACGGACCAGCCCCAGCATTTT.

The J gene is TRBJ2-5, the V gene TRBV28, with D uncertain. Deletions cut 6 bases from V and 4 bases from J, with 15 bases between. CDR3 length: 14 residues. Germline V lookup: CDR1 MDHEN, CDR2 SYDVKM. CDR3 loop: CASSRLGLGETQYF. The CDR3 DNA reads as TGTGCCAGCAGCCGGCTGGGGTTGGGAGAGACCCAGTACTTC.

The sample holds a few counts of this clonotype. V and J are TRBV7-2 and TRBJ2-7, with D perhaps matching TRBD1 (5 bases). There are 13 residues in the CDR3. Germline V gives CDR1 SGHTA, CDR2 FQGNSA. Deletions cut 5 bases from V and 4 bases from J, with 12 bases between. CDR3 sequence (DNA): TGTGCCAGCAGCCCATCTCAGGGTTACGAGCAGTACTTC. It codes for CASSPSQGYEQYF.

Points on this clonotype: One junction end disagrees with the germline gene, perhaps due to a read error. The V call is TRBV12-3 or TRBV12-4, the J call TRBJ2-3; the match to TRBD2 covers 7 bases. The CDR3 totals 15 residues. CDR3 bases: TGTGCCAGCAGCAGGACTAGAGGGAGCACAGATACGGAGTATTTT. Protein sequence: CASSRTRGSTDTEYF.

The chain uses TRBV7-9 and TRBJ2-5; D uncertain. The assigned J gene may be wrong: the sequence end matches TRBJ2-1 better. This CDR3 is built from 15 residues. CDR1 SEHNR and CDR2 FQNEAQ come from the germline V gene (reference sequence). The chain's CDR3 is CASSLETAFYNEQFF. For the CDR3, the DNA is TGTGCCAGCAGCTTAGAGACCGCCTTTTACAATGAGCAGTTCTTC.

The V gene is TRBV7-2, the J gene TRBJ1-4, with D hard to call. V was shortened by 0 bases and J by 6 bases, with 14 bases between the two germline ends. The CDR3 spans 16 residues. Germline CDR1 is SGHTA and CDR2 is FQGNSA. Written as DNA, the CDR3 is TGTGCCAGCAGCTTAGCGCGAGCGGGGTATGATGAAAAACTGTTTTTT. This sequence encodes CASSLARAGYDEKLFF. Looking up the rest from reference TRBV7-2 and TRBJ1-4 gives the full variable domain: GAGVSQSPSNKVTEKGKDVELRCDPISGHTALYWYRQSLGQGLEFLIYFQGNSAPDKSGLPSDRFSAERTGGSVSTLTIQRTQQEDSAVYLCASSLARAGYDEKLFFGSGTQLSVL.

This clonotype has only a few counts. The rearrangement joins TRBV20-1 to TRBJ1-5; a possible D gene is TRBD1 (6 bases). The germline V gene encodes CDR1 DFQATT and CDR2 SNEGSKA (reference sequence). This CDR3 is built from 14 residues. V was trimmed by 3 bases and J by 5 bases, leaving 14 bases between them. The CDR3 nucleotides read TGCAGTGCTAGTATGGGGGGCGGGCATCAGCCCCAGCATTTT. Translating it yields CSASMGGGHQPQHF.

This clonotype was found a few times. The V call is TRBV3-1, the J call TRBJ2-5; 7 bases are shared with TRBD2. TRBJ2-1 matches the DNA end more closely, so the J call is doubtful. The CDR3 is 12 amino acids. Germline V gene sequence: CDR1 LGHDT, CDR2 YNNKEL (reference sequence). The CDR3 sequence: CASRTSGNEQFF. In nucleotides, the CDR3 is TGTGCCAGCCGGACTAGTGGCAATGAGCAGTTCTTC.

This clonotype was found a few times. The chain's CDR3 is CASSPWSGRAYEQYF. The CDR3 nucleotides are TGTGCCAGCTCACCCTGGAGCGGGAGAGCCTACGAGCAGTACTTC. V and J are TRBV18 and TRBJ2-7; TRBD2 agrees at 8 bases. Trimming removed 3 bases from V and 2 bases from J; junction bases left unmatched: 6. The CDR3 extends over 15 amino acids. Looked up from germline, CDR1 is KGHSH and CDR2 is LQKENI.

This clonotype was observed a few times. The chain joins TRBV7-2 to TRBJ2-1, with D perhaps TRBD2 (6 bases). The CDR3 is made up of 13 amino acids. V was clipped by 4 bases and J by 9 bases, with 13 bases between them. Looked up from germline, CDR1 is SGHTA and CDR2 is FQGNSA. The CDR3 DNA reads as TGTGCCAGCAGCTATACGACCGGGGGTGAGCAGTTCTTC. Translating gives CASSYTTGGEQFF.

The genes are TRBV28 and TRBJ1-1, with TRBD1 as a possible D gene (6 bases). Germline V gene data show CDR1 as MDHEN and CDR2 as SYDVKM. Trimming removed 5 bases from V and 1 base from J, with 14 bases in between. The CDR3 length is 15 residues. CDR3: CASSAGGLTNTEAFF. In DNA, the CDR3 is TGTGCCAGCAGTGCCGGGGGCCTTACGAACACTGAAGCTTTCTTT.

This chain connects TRBV10-1 to TRBJ2-5; no firm D call. The DNA matches TRBJ2-7 better at its end, which makes the J call doubtful. Per germline, CDR1 WNHNN and CDR2 SYGVQD (reference sequence). This CDR3 is 15 amino acids long. In nucleotides, the CDR3 is TGCGCCAGCAGTGAGAAAAAAGGGTGGTCCAACGAGCAGTACTTC. Residues: CASSEKKGWSNEQYF.

The V call is TRBV5-1, the J call TRBJ2-4; a possible D gene is TRBD2 (6 bases). Germline V gene lookup returns CDR1 SGHRS and CDR2 YFSETQ. This CDR3 has 14 amino acids. Trimming left V 4 bases short and J 1 base short, with 9 bases between. The CDR3 reads CASSQAGAKNIQYF. CDR3 DNA sequence: TGCGCCAGCAGCCAAGCGGGTGCCAAAAACATTCAGTACTTC.

This clonotype was picked up a small number of times. The rearrangement uses TRBV20-1 and TRBJ1-4, with TRBD1 matching 7 bases. Unmatched junction bases numbered 8, after V lost 6 bases and J lost 4 bases. CDR1 is DFQATT, CDR2 SNEGSKA, per germline (reference sequence). The CDR3 is 14 residues long. CDR3: CSATSGTVNEKLFF. The CDR3 DNA reads as TGCAGTGCAACTTCCGGGACAGTTAATGAAAAACTGTTTTTT.

The sample holds a few counts of this clonotype. The chain employs TRBV6-5 and TRBJ1-1, with D possibly matching TRBD1 (6 bases). Germline values: CDR1 MNHEY, CDR2 SVGAGI. V was pared by 2 bases and J by 5 bases, with 12 bases between. The CDR3 totals 14 residues. CDR3 residues: CASSYGTRGTEAFF. Written as DNA, the CDR3 is TGTGCCAGCAGTTACGGGACAAGAGGGACTGAAGCTTTCTTT.

The V gene is TRBV7-9, the J gene TRBJ1-2, with TRBD1 matching 7 bases. V lost 5 bases and J lost 3; bases outside the gene matches: 9. This CDR3 region has 15 residues. Germline V gives CDR1 SEHNR, CDR2 FQNEAQ (reference sequence). This chain's CDR3 is CASSPRPTGDYGYTF. As DNA, the CDR3 is TGTGCCAGCAGCCCGCGCCCTACAGGGGACTATGGCTACACCTTC.

Only a few counts were recorded for this clonotype. The chain couples TRBV4-1 to TRBJ2-5, with TRBD1 matching over 8 bases. Germline V gives CDR1 MGHRA, CDR2 YSYEKL. The CDR3 contains 14 residues. Losses at the gene ends were 4 bases for V and 3 bases for J; bases not matched to a gene: 4. The CDR3 DNA sequence: TGCGCCAGCAGCCCGGGACAGGCCGAAGAGACCCAGTACTTC. Amino acids: CASSPGQAEETQYF.

This clonotype turned up a few times. The chain combines TRBV7-3 with TRBJ2-2, with 10 nucleotides matching TRBD2. Germline V gene data show CDR1 as SGHTA and CDR2 as FQGTGA. The J segment lost 4 bases and the V segment lost 5 bases, leaving 4 bases of the junction unmatched. The CDR3 runs 15 residues. CDR3: CASSIRTSGTGELFF. CDR3 coding DNA: TGTGCCAGCAGCATCCGGACTAGCGGCACCGGGGAGCTGTTTTTT.

This clonotype occurred a few times. This chain uses TRBV28 with TRBJ2-5; possible D gene TRBD2, 5 bases. Trimming left V 5 bases short and J 9 bases short, with 19 bases between. The CDR3 is made up of 14 amino acids. In germline, CDR1 is MDHEN, CDR2 SYDVKM. The chain's CDR3 is CASSQDGWEWAQYF. CDR3 nucleotides: TGTGCCAGCAGTCAGGATGGGTGGGAGTGGGCCCAGTACTTC.